This TCR beta chain was obtained from a study of blood T cell repertoires in COVID-19 (dated by TCRdb to 2018 to 2020). With respect to the entire study: Samples covering the acute and convalescent phases of COVID-19 were provided by collaborators in the United States, Italy and Spain. The material from the prospective study consisted of cDNA or gDNA derived from T cells, B-cell-depleted T cells, or PBMCs. The dataset comprised deeply sampled blood TCRbeta repertoires from subjects exposed to, actively infected with, or recovered from COVID-19. The repertoires were released in a freely available public database meant as a resource for research on the immune response to SARS-CoV-2. The samples were drawn from the first 160 participants of the ongoing ImmuneRACE study and from 1,254 subjects provided by 6 global collaborators. Sample metadata almost always included a de-identified subject ID, COVID-19 status, age in years and sex. Where available, HLA class I and class II types were obtained from metadata supplied by the sample provider rather than from assay-based typing.

Including the terminal cysteine and phenylalanine, the CDR3 comprises 13 residues. CDR3 DNA only is kept here, 39 bases in frame from base 1. V is shortened by 6 bases, J by 1 base, and the region joining them spans 9 bases. The germline V gene provides CDR1 MNHEY and CDR2 SVGAGI. The collaborating institutions used their own protocols to collect whole blood in K2EDTA tubes. For TCRbeta analysis, collaborators shipped samples in one of three forms: frozen whole blood, isolated PBMCs, or DNA extracted from either of those sample types. The paper as a whole reports these results and caveats: How much clinical and demographic metadata was included differed by source and by participant, and the metadata was provided uncurated.

In regard to this clone: Its cognate antigen has yet to be identified. No much larger clone exists at a distance of one base, and base qualities are not known.

TCRbeta CDR3 regions were amplified from genomic DNA by means of the immunoSEQ Assay, a bias-controlled multiplex PCR. As for how the authors treated the data: Nucleated cell counts per sample were estimated from amplification of reference gene primers within the assay. Sequence reads were collapsed and filtered to measure the absolute abundance of every unique TCRbeta CDR3 rearrangement. Productive Simpson clonality was computed per sample as the square root of Simpson's diversity index over productive rearrangements. The immuneACCESS repertoire file appears here via TCRdb, limited to in-frame rearrangements. These files lack a portion of the clones; in checked studies, under half of the deficit traces to unresolved V genes, and the cause of the others is not known. V, J and clone size were drawn from that table, and D and trimming were deduced from the DNA. In this sample the table shows 200,000 or so clones, around 80% of which occur a single time. Around 20% of the sample is in the top ten clones.

The sequencing input was peripheral blood. Here the chain combines TRBV6-5 and TRBJ1-1, and the D gene may be TRBD1, 5 bases matching. The TCR comes from a human donor in a cohort sampled during active COVID-19. Here is the DNA: TGTGCCAGCAGGAAAGGACAGAACACTGAAGCTTTCTTT. Translation gives CASRKGQNTEAFF.